The 15 T cell receptor beta chains below come from one sample, sequenced in a study of cytomegalovirus exposure and HLA in healthy donors listed by TCRdb under 2017. The protocol used for the library was the immunoSEQ multiplex PCR assay. The multiplex PCR relied on a mix of 60 forward primers for TCR Vbeta segments and 13 reverse primers for TCR Jbeta segments. Not all clones reach the TCRdb copy of this immuneACCESS table, which keeps in-frame sequences only. Checked studies attribute under half of the gap to unresolved V genes and leave the rest unexplained. Within this sample are tens of thousands of clones, with approximately 7.1% of them counted one time only. The ten largest account for 2% to 2.5% of the sample. The sample taken for sequencing was PBMCs. Receptor source: a man in his fifties in good health and CMV-seronegative.

This clone was seen a handful of times. The chain carries TRBV30 and TRBJ2-1, with 8 bases fitting TRBD2. The V gene end was trimmed by 3 bases and the J gene end by 3 bases; junction bases not matched to a gene: 7. CDR3 length: 15 residues. Germline CDR1 GTSNPN, CDR2 SVGIG (reference sequence). In nucleotides, the CDR3 is TGTGCCTGGAGCGAGCTAGCGGGTTTCTACAATGAGCAGTTCTTC. It translates to CAWSELAGFYNEQFF.

The V gene is TRBV6-9, the J gene TRBJ2-3, with D possibly matching TRBD2 (5 bases). V dropped 2 bases and J dropped 2 bases, with 20 bases sitting between them. Per germline, CDR1 MNHGY and CDR2 SVAAGI. This CDR3 is 18 amino acids long. In DNA form, the CDR3 reads TGTGCCAGCAGTTATCTAGCTTTCGAGGTAGCACACACAGATACGCAGTATTTT. Protein product: CASSYLAFEVAHTDTQYF.

This chain joins TRBV6-1 and TRBJ2-7, with a possible D match to TRBD2 (6 bases). Germline assignment: CDR1 MNHNS and CDR2 SASEGT. CDR3 size: 15 residues. V was trimmed by 5 bases and J by 0 bases, leaving 14 bases between them. The CDR3 coding sequence is TGTGCCAGCAGTTCCGGGACTGGGAGCTCCTACGAGCAGTACTTC. As protein: CASSSGTGSSYEQYF.

V and J are TRBV19 and TRBJ2-7; 9 bases fit TRBD2. V lost 3 bases to trimming and J lost 3 bases; unmatched junction nucleotides: 6. The CDR3 totals 15 residues. The germline CDR1 and CDR2 sequences are LNHDA and SQIVND (reference sequence). Written as DNA, the CDR3 is TGTGCCAGTAGTATGAGGCTAGCGGGGTTCTACGAGCAGTACTTC. It translates to CASSMRLAGFYEQYF.

The gene calls are TRBV14 and TRBJ2-5, with D tentatively TRBD2 (6 bases). The CDR3 covers 15 residues. The V and J ends lost 3 bases and 5 bases respectively, with 16 bases between them. Germline V lookup: CDR1 SGHDN, CDR2 FVKESK. As DNA, the CDR3 is TGTGCCAGCAGCCAGGAGAGGATGGGGAGGGAGACCCAGTACTTC. It codes for CASSQERMGRETQYF.

This chain joins TRBV5-1 and TRBJ2-5; 9 bases align to TRBD1. This CDR3 comprises 15 residues. Looked up from germline, CDR1 is SGHRS and CDR2 is YFSETQ. V was pared by 2 bases and J by 4 bases, with 6 bases of the junction left unmatched. The CDR3 sequence: CASSLGTGQGETQYF. CDR3 in DNA: TGCGCCAGCAGCTTAGGGACAGGGCAGGGAGAGACCCAGTACTTC.

This clone was detected a few times. Here the CDR3 reads CATRGTPEQFF. In DNA, the CDR3 is TGTGCCACACGAGGGACACCGGAGCAGTTCTTC. The chain has TRBV28 and TRBJ2-1; tentatively, D is TRBD1 (6 bases). Deletions cut 10 bases from V and 10 bases from J, with 14 bases between. Per the germline V gene, CDR1 is MDHEN and CDR2 is SYDVKM. The CDR3 covers 11 residues.

This clone turned up a few times. The gene calls are TRBV6-1 and TRBJ1-5, with TRBD1 matching over 10 bases. CDR1 and CDR2 (germline): MNHNS, SASEGT. The V gene end was trimmed by 5 bases and the J gene end by 6 bases; junction bases not matched to a gene: 7. The CDR3 covers 15 residues. DNA of the CDR3: TGTGCCAGCAGTTCCCGGGACAGGGGTCGTCAGCCCCAGCATTTT. Its protein product is CASSSRDRGRQPQHF.

In DNA, the CDR3 is TGTGCCAGCAGTCGGGGGGGGGTGCTTCAGCCCCAGCATTTT. Translation gives CASSRGGVLQPQHF. The chain couples TRBV28 to TRBJ1-5; D may be TRBD1 (5 bases). Trimming took 5 bases from V and 6 from J, leaving 14 bases between them. Per germline, CDR1 MDHEN and CDR2 SYDVKM. The CDR3 spans 14 residues.

This clone was detected only a few times. The J gene is TRBJ1-1, the V gene TRBV11-2; D might be TRBD1 (6 bases). V was shortened by 2 bases and J by 3 bases, with 13 bases between the two germline ends. Per germline, CDR1 SGHAT and CDR2 FQNNGV. The length of the CDR3 is 15 residues. The CDR3 loop is CASSLTGGRDTEAFF. The CDR3 bases are TGTGCCAGCAGCTTAACCGGGGGGCGGGACACTGAAGCTTTCTTT.

This clone was found a few times. CDR3 in amino acids: CASSFGWQGGGEQYF. For the CDR3, the DNA is TGTGCCAGCAGCTTTGGGTGGCAGGGCGGCGGCGAGCAGTACTTC. The chain recombines TRBV7-2 with TRBJ2-7; D possibly corresponds to TRBD1 (5 bases). The CDR3 has 15 amino acids. Germline-derived CDR1 and CDR2 are SGHTA and FQGNSA. Trimming removed 3 bases at V and 6 bases at J, with 18 bases between.

The V call is TRBV27, the J call TRBJ2-6; D remains unclear. Trimming pared 5 bases from V and 5 bases from J, leaving 7 bases between. The CDR3 runs to 13 residues. Germline CDR1 and CDR2: MNHEY and SMNVEV (reference sequence). The CDR3 loop is CASSPFRANVLTF. CDR3 DNA sequence: TGTGCCAGCAGTCCCTTTAGGGCCAACGTCCTGACTTTC.

The chain couples TRBV28 to TRBJ2-3, with 12 bases that match TRBD2. J gave up 0 bases and V 4 bases, and 8 bases lay outside the gene matches. The CDR3 sequence is 18 residues long. Germline assignment: CDR1 MDHEN and CDR2 SYDVKM. The CDR3 coding sequence is TGTGCCAGCAGTTACGGGCTAGCGGGAGGGCCCAGCACAGATACGCAGTATTTT. It yields the protein CASSYGLAGGPSTDTQYF.

In its sample, this clone was seen a few times. The V and J genes are TRBV7-9 and TRBJ2-1; 11 bases map to TRBD2. V was clipped by 3 bases and J by 6 bases; unmatched bases: 10. Germline CDR1 and CDR2: SEHNR and FQNEAQ (reference sequence). The CDR3 consists of 17 residues. The CDR3 DNA follows: TGTGCCAGCAGCTTGGCTAGCGGGGGGACTTTAGCCAATGAGCAGTTCTTC. Protein sequence: CASSLASGGTLANEQFF.

This clone appeared a few times. This rearrangement joins TRBV7-9 to TRBJ2-5, with a possible D match to TRBD1 (5 bases). CDR1 is SEHNR and CDR2 is FQNEAQ in the germline V gene (reference sequence). With 6 bases removed from V and 11 bases from J, the gap between germline ends came to 16 bases. The CDR3 contains 12 residues. The CDR3 reads CASSLSQDKQYF. The CDR3, as DNA: TGTGCCAGCAGTCTAAGCCAGGACAAACAGTACTTC.